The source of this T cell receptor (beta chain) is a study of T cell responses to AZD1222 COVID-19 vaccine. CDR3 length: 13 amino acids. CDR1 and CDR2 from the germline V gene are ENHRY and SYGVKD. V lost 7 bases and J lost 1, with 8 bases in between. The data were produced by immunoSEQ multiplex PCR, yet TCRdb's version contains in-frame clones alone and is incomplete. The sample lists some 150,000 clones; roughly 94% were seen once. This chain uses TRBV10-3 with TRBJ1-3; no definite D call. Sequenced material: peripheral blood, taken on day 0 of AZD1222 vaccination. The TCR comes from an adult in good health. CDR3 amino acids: CAITSRSGNTIYF. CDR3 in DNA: TGTGCCATCACATCAAGATCTGGAAACACCATATATTTT.